This T cell receptor (beta chain) was documented in a study of CD8 T cells in ankylosing spondylitis. Study observations and caveats: What appeared characteristic of ankylosing spondylitis blood was a TCR beta motif of eight or nine highly homologous variants. In synovial fluid and blood from reactive arthritis, some motif variants were previously reported. Within peripheral blood, clones linked to disease were CD8+ and relatively rare.

There are 14 residues in the CDR3. The V gene lost 1 base and the J gene lost 5 bases, with 12 bases spanning the gap. CDR1 and CDR2 from the germline V gene are SEHNR and FQNEAQ (reference sequence). In making TCR beta libraries, quantitative 5'-RACE with molecular barcodes was used. A single record per CDR3 protein comes from TCRdb applying MiXCR to the 5' RACE reads. The sample holds fewer than 500,000 distinct CDR3 sequences, roughly 25% seen once. Of note for this clonotype: Its target is unknown.

The chain uses TRBV7-9 and TRBJ2-7; D may be TRBD1 or TRBD2 (5 bases each). This clonotype was sampled from a male donor with ankylosing spondylitis. Sequences were obtained from blood, either unsorted or a sorted T cell fraction (not recorded which). Here the CDR3 reads CASSLVGGTHEQYF. CDR3 nucleotide sequence: TGTGCCAGCAGCTTAGTTGGGGGAACCCACGAGCAGTACTTC.